A selection of T cell receptor beta chains follows, all from one sample in a study of CD8+ T cells in alopecia areata. TCRdb keeps only in-frame clones here, not all; method: immunoSEQ multiplex PCR. The data hold around 120,000 clones, with about 46% observed a single time. The specimen was NKG2D-low CD8+ T cells sorted from blood. The receptors come from a human donor with alopecia areata. The conserved cysteine and the conserved F or W are not part of the CDR3 here. D genes are given only for firm matches.

13 | TRBV29-1 | TRBD2 | SGSGGAISTDTQY
10 | TRBV29-1 | - | SVGAGQYEQY
14 | TRBV11-2 | TRBD2 | ASSRSGISNTGELF
11 | TRBV28 | - | ASSLPVNQPQH
12 | TRBV30 | TRBD2 | AWSPLAGYNEQF
11 | TRBV29-1 | - | SVLATENTEAF
13 | TRBV25-1 | TRBD2 | ASSELVGGKETQY
10 | TRBV29-1 | - | SQEVGGGEQY
10 | TRBV30 | - | AWRSERVEQY
11 | TRBV28 | TRBD1 | ATAGTGGVEQY
13 | TRBV28 | - | ASSLSGGPSYEQY
12 | TRBV5-1 | TRBD2 | ASSLKREAYEQY
11 | TRBV7-9 | - | ASSLQGFPEQF
11 | TRBV11-2 | - | ASSLDFQSPLH
11 | TRBV9 | - | ASSVVRGDTQY
12 | TRBV27 | TRBD1 | ASSLRGRGDGYT
11 | TRBV27 | - | ASSLSLAGTQY
16 | TRBV29-1 | TRBD1 | SVEDLGQGANLNTEAF